The present entry profiles one T cell receptor (beta chain) with its context. Its antigen is unknown. Germline V CDR1 and CDR2: SGDLS, YYNGEE. The CDR3 is 13 amino acids. V was shortened by 6 bases and J by 3 bases, with 12 bases between the two germline ends. These data originate in a study of spatial heterogeneity in lung cancer. Study conclusions and caveats: Coverage was estimated at roughly 7% of tumor T cells for alpha chains and about 13% for beta chains. The study found that expanded intratumoral alpha and beta TCR counts tracked tumor mutation counts.

In the library, each TCR cDNA molecule bore its own unique molecular identifier. TCRdb used MiXCR to reprocess the 5' RACE reads, holding one entry per CDR3 protein. Here the sample spans about 4,900 distinct CDR3 sequences, roughly 30% being singletons. The time point denotes: sample taken at primary tumor resection. Whole RNA obtained from tumor, nontumor lung or frozen PBMC underwent sequencing without sorting. The starting material was lung tumor tissue, obtained at surgery. This chain links TRBV9 with TRBJ1-2, with D possibly matching TRBD1 (5 bases). The receptor was isolated from a male donor with early-stage non-small cell lung cancer. The CDR3, as DNA: TGTGCCAGCACAGGGCGCGTTGACTATGGCTACACCTTC. Its translation is CASTGRVDYGYTF.